A single sample gave rise to the 25 T cell receptor beta chains below, sequenced in a study of vaccination and CD4 T cells after COVID-19. Antigens of these TCRs are unknown. CD4+ T cells that had been cultured provided DNA sequenced with the Oncomine TCR Beta short-read assay. In TCRdb, the PCR reads were re-called with MiXCR into one record per CDR3 protein. The profile shows over 6,500 distinct CDR3 sequences, approximately 20% of them singletons. Treatment described: approximately 10-day PBMC culture with coronavirus spike peptide pools or control peptides (ViraFEST assay). This specimen consisted of CD4+ T cells from blood, cultured in vitro, obtained after SARS-CoV-2 vaccination. The receptor source for this set is a human donor who had recovered from COVID-19.

This clonotype is termed medium-sized (0.01 to 0.1%). The genes are TRBV27 and TRBJ2-5; 7 bases match TRBD1. Germline V CDR1 and CDR2: MNHEY, SMNVEV (reference sequence). The CDR3 length is 14 residues. Trimming cost V 5 bases and J 3 bases; bases outside gene matches: 6. The CDR3 coding sequence is TGTGCCAGCAGTCAACAGGGGTTCGAAGAGACCCAGTACTTC. Translating gives CASSQQGFEETQYF.

Turning to this clonotype: One end of the junction varies from germline; a read error may be responsible. The V gene is TRBV6-4, the J gene TRBJ1-6, with 7 bases that match TRBD1. This CDR3 comprises 13 residues. Germline values: CDR1 MRHNA, CDR2 SNTAGT. The CDR3 DNA sequence: TGTGCCAGCGGTGAGGGGGCAAATTCACCCCTCCACTTT. Protein: CASGEGANSPLHF.

The chain recombines TRBV19 with TRBJ2-2; a possible D gene is TRBD2 (6 bases). V lost 1 base and J 3 bases, leaving 9 bases between the germline ends. The CDR3 sequence is 15 residues long. Germline V lookup: CDR1 LNHDA, CDR2 SQIVND (reference sequence). CDR3 coding DNA: TGTGCCAGTAGTATAGGCGCTAGCGACACCGGGGAGCTGTTTTTT. It translates to CASSIGASDTGELFF.

This clonotype counts as medium-sized. The chain carries TRBV20-1 and TRBJ2-1; the match to TRBD2 covers 7 bases. The CDR3 length is 12 residues. Germline values: CDR1 DFQATT, CDR2 SNEGSKA (reference sequence). The CDR3 sequence is CISGDPYNEQFF. CDR3 nucleotide sequence: TGCATCAGCGGGGACCCCTACAATGAGCAGTTCTTC.

Sample share makes this clonotype medium-sized. V usage is TRBV20-1 and J usage is TRBJ2-1, with a weak D call TRBD2 (5 bases). CDR1 is DFQATT and CDR2 is SNEGSKA in the germline V gene (reference sequence). The CDR3 sequence is 13 residues long. CDR3 nucleotide sequence: TGCAGCCTAAGCGGAGGCGATTACAATGAGCAGTTCTTC. It translates to CSLSGGDYNEQFF.

By proportion, this clonotype is medium-sized (0.01 to 0.1%). This chain joins TRBV20-1 and TRBJ1-6; D not certain. The ends were cut back, 3 bases at V and 1 base at J, with 13 bases in the middle. Germline V gene sequence: CDR1 DFQATT, CDR2 SNEGSKA (reference sequence). This CDR3 comprises 16 residues. CDR3 loop: CSASVTSRSYNSPLHF. CDR3 nucleotide sequence: TGCAGTGCTAGCGTTACAAGCAGGTCCTATAATTCACCCCTCCACTTT.

Within the sample, this clonotype is medium-sized. For the CDR3, the DNA is TGCAGTGCTAGACACAGATTTAACTATGGCTACACCTTC. Amino acids: CSARHRFNYGYTF. V usage is TRBV20-1 and J usage is TRBJ1-2; D is ambiguous. CDR1 and CDR2 from the germline V gene are DFQATT and SNEGSKA (reference sequence). CDR3 length: 13 amino acids. The germline V and J ends were trimmed by 2 bases and 1 base, with 8 bases remaining between them.

This clonotype is judged medium-sized (0.01 to 0.1%). The DNA of the CDR3 is TGTGCCAGCAGCTTAGGGACAGGGGGCGAGGGCCTACAGTATGGCTACACCTTC. The encoded protein is CASSLGTGGEGLQYGYTF. The gene calls are TRBV7-9 and TRBJ1-2; 11 bases are shared with TRBD1. This CDR3 is built from 18 residues. CDR1 is SEHNR, CDR2 FQNEAQ, per germline (reference sequence). With V trimmed by 1 base and J by 5 bases, 12 bases remained unmatched. The complete variable domain, with remaining parts taken from reference TRBV7-9 and TRBJ1-2, reads DTGVSQNPRHKITKRGQNVTFRCDPISEHNRLYWYRQTLGQGPEFLTYFQNEAQLEKSRLLSDRFSAERPKGSFSTLEIQRTEQGDSAMYLCASSLGTGGEGLQYGYTFGSGTRLTVV.

The J gene is TRBJ2-5, the V gene TRBV5-1; 9 bases are a match to TRBD2. This CDR3 has 15 residues. Germline CDR1 and CDR2: SGHRS and YFSETQ. J gave up 3 bases and V 0 bases, and 3 bases lay outside the gene matches. The CDR3 coding sequence is TGCGCCAGCAGCTTGGAGACTAGCGGAGAAGAGACCCAGTACTTC. It specifies CASSLETSGEETQYF. Filled out from reference TRBV5-1 and TRBJ2-5, the complete variable domain reads KAGVTQTPRYLIKTRGQQVTLSCSPISGHRSVSWYQQTPGQGLQFLFEYFSETQRNKGNFPGRFSGRQFSNSRSEMNVSTLELGDSALYLCASSLETSGEETQYFGPGTRLLVL.

The V call is TRBV28, the J call TRBJ1-5; D remains unclear. The CDR3 is 14 amino acids. Germline V lookup: CDR1 MDHEN, CDR2 SYDVKM. V was clipped by 3 bases and J by 6 bases, with 12 bases between them. As DNA, the CDR3 is TGTGCCAGCAGTTTCCCTCCTTCTGGTCAGCCCCAGCATTTT. This encodes CASSFPPSGQPQHF.

This clonotype was seen a few times. The chain carries TRBV5-4 and TRBJ2-7; TRBD2 aligns across 11 bases. Germline V gives CDR1 SGHNT, CDR2 YYREEE (reference sequence). J lost 3 bases, V lost 4 bases, and 6 bases had no gene match. The length of the CDR3 is 15 residues. CDR3 region: CASSRPGTSGYEQYF. DNA for the CDR3: TGTGCCAGCAGCCGCCCCGGGACTAGCGGCTACGAGCAGTACTTC.

This clonotype turned up a few times. The chain is built from TRBV6-1 and TRBJ1-5, with D hard to call. Germline values: CDR1 MNHNS, CDR2 SASEGT. V was trimmed by 2 bases and J by 6 bases, leaving 11 bases between them. This CDR3 region has 14 residues. CDR3 region: CASSENPLGQPQHF. The CDR3 coding sequence is TGTGCCAGCAGTGAAAACCCCCTCGGTCAGCCCCAGCATTTT.

V usage is TRBV18 and J usage is TRBJ2-7; TRBD1 matches at 7 bases. CDR3 size: 14 residues. V lost 3 bases, J lost 10 bases, and 12 bases stayed unmatched. Germline CDR1 reads KGHSH; CDR2 reads LQKENI. The CDR3 loop reads CASSPPVWGQPQYF. The CDR3 DNA reads TGTGCCAGCTCACCTCCCGTATGGGGACAGCCACAGTACTTC.

This rearrangement joins TRBV6-2 or TRBV6-3 to TRBJ2-1; D ambiguous. Trimming removed 6 bases from V and 13 bases from J, with 16 bases in between. The CDR3 loop spans 12 amino acids. Looked up from germline, CDR1 is MNHEY and CDR2 is SVGEGT. CDR3 sequence: CASSSGPYKQFF. The CDR3 DNA sequence: TGTGCCAGCAGCTCCGGACCCTATAAACAGTTCTTC.

This clonotype is labeled as medium-sized (0.01 to 0.1%). The chain employs TRBV24-1 and TRBJ2-7, with D possibly being TRBD1 (9 bases). V gave up 5 bases and J gave up 2 bases, with 15 bases separating them. The CDR3 runs 15 residues. CDR1 is KGHDR and CDR2 is SFDVKD in the germline V gene. In nucleotides, the CDR3 is TGTGCCACCAGTGGGGGACAGGGACTAGCCTACGAGCAGTACTTC. This encodes CATSGGQGLAYEQYF.

Relative to its sample, this clonotype is large (0.1 to 1%). The rearrangement links TRBV6-5 to TRBJ1-2, with 7 bases identical to TRBD1. The V gene's germline CDR1 is MNHEY and CDR2 SVGAGI. This CDR3 has 15 residues. With V trimmed by 3 bases and J by 0 bases, 4 bases remained unmatched. The CDR3 spells CASSYQGEANYGYTF. The CDR3 DNA reads TGTGCCAGCAGTTATCAGGGGGAGGCTAACTATGGCTACACCTTC.

The chain uses TRBV5-4 and TRBJ2-7, with D maybe TRBD1 (6 bases). Deletions cut 3 bases from V and 1 base from J, with 14 bases between. The germline gives CDR1 SGHNT, CDR2 YYREEE (reference sequence). The CDR3 has 15 residues. DNA of the CDR3: TGTGCCAGCAGCTCGAAAGACAGGTATTCCTACGAGCAGTACTTC. This encodes CASSSKDRYSYEQYF.

This chain connects TRBV9 to TRBJ2-7; 10 bases agree with TRBD1. The CDR3 covers 18 residues. Germline CDR1 is SGDLS and CDR2 is YYNGEE. The V gene end was trimmed by 0 bases and the J gene end by 0 bases; junction bases not matched to a gene: 9. The CDR3 region is CASSVGGTGVMSSYEQYF. In DNA form, the CDR3 reads TGTGCCAGCAGCGTAGGTGGGACAGGGGTCATGAGCTCCTACGAGCAGTACTTC.

By sample share, this clonotype is medium-sized. The chain joins TRBV20-1 to TRBJ1-6; D uncertain. Germline V gene lookup returns CDR1 DFQATT and CDR2 SNEGSKA (reference sequence). The CDR3 has 15 residues. The V gene lost 5 bases and the J gene lost 0 bases, with 11 bases spanning the gap. Written as DNA, the CDR3 is TGCAGTGCTGGAACGGGTAGCTCCTATAATTCACCCCTCCACTTT. Its protein product is CSAGTGSSYNSPLHF.

The V call is TRBV4-1, the J call TRBJ2-3; 9 bases are a match to TRBD2. Looked up from germline, CDR1 is MGHRA and CDR2 is YSYEKL. The CDR3 is 15 residues long. The V and J ends lost 5 bases and 3 bases, in that order; junction bases with no gene match: 6. The CDR3 sequence is CASSGRGGQTDTQYF. Written as DNA, the CDR3 is TGCGCCAGCAGCGGGCGGGGGGGCCAAACAGATACGCAGTATTTT.

In its sample, this clonotype ranks as medium-sized (0.01 to 0.1%). This chain joins TRBV7-9 and TRBJ1-2, with 8 positions matching TRBD1. The CDR3 is 14 amino acids. The V segment lost 4 bases and the J segment 8 bases; nucleotides outside the gene matches: 9. Germline-derived CDR1 and CDR2 are SEHNR and FQNEAQ (reference sequence). The CDR3 spells CASSSETGERGYTF. DNA for the CDR3: TGTGCCAGCAGCTCAGAGACAGGGGAGAGGGGCTACACCTTC.

This clonotype showed up just a few times. V and J are TRBV28 and TRBJ1-1; no clear D gene. Germline V gives CDR1 MDHEN, CDR2 SYDVKM. The CDR3 contains 14 residues. The V end lost 6 bases, the J end lost 1 base, and 12 bases lay between the germline ends. The CDR3 sequence is CASSNGQANTEAFF. The DNA of the CDR3 is TGTGCCAGCAGCAACGGGCAGGCGAACACTGAAGCTTTCTTT.

The rearrangement links TRBV25-1 to TRBJ1-1; the D is unclear. V was pared by 9 bases and J by 1 base, with 6 bases between. This CDR3 comprises 11 residues. Germline CDR1 MGHDK, CDR2 SYGVNS. The CDR3 here is CASRKNTEAFF. DNA for the CDR3: TGTGCCAGTAGAAAGAACACTGAAGCTTTCTTT.

Worth noting for this clonotype: A read error is possible here, since a much larger clone lies one base away. The V and J genes are TRBV20-1 and TRBJ1-2; D possibly corresponds to TRBD1 (6 bases). Germline assignment: CDR1 DFQATT and CDR2 SNEGSKA (reference sequence). This CDR3 comprises 13 residues. Here the CDR3 DNA reads TGCCAAACGAGGGACATAGCTAACTATGGCCACACCTTC. Residues: CQTRDIANYGHTF.

By frequency in the sample, this clonotype is medium-sized. V gene TRBV20-1 combines with J gene TRBJ1-2; weak D call: TRBD1 (6 bases). The V end lost 1 base, the J end lost 3 bases, and 9 bases lay between the germline ends. This CDR3 comprises 13 residues. Germline V gene lookup returns CDR1 DFQATT and CDR2 SNEGSKA (reference sequence). In DNA, the CDR3 is TGCAGTGCTAGAGCAGGGACACACTATGGCTACACCTTC. It is translated as CSARAGTHYGYTF.